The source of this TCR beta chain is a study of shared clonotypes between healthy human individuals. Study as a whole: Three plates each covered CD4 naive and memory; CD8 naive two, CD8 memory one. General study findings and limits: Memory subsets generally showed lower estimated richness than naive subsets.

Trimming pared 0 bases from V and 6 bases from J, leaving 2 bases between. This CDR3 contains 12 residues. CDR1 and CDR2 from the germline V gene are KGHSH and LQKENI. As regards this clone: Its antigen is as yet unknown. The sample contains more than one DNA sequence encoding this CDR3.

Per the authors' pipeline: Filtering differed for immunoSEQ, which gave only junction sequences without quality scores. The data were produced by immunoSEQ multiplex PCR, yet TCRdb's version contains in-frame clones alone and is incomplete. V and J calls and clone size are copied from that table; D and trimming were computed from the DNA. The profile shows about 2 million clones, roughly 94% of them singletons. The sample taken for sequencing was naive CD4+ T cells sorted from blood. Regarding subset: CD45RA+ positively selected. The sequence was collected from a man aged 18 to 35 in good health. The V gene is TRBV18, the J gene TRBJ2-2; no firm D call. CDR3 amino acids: CASSPPAGELFF. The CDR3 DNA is TGTGCCAGCTCACCACCGGCCGGGGAGCTGTTTTTT.